The 20 T cell receptor beta chains in this list originate from one sample, sequenced in a study of blood T cell repertoires in COVID-19 (dated by TCRdb to about 2020). The library was made by the immunoSEQ multiplex PCR assay. Entries here come from immuneACCESS through TCRdb and include only in-frame sequences with V and J called. Some clones fail to appear in such tables; in the studies checked, an unresolved V gene covers under half of the shortfall, and the cause of the remainder is unknown. The sample has tens of thousands of clones on record, more than 80% of them singletons. The ten largest make up 10% to 15% of the sample. The sequenced sample was peripheral blood. The receptors derive from a man aged 50 or older with COVID-19, enrolled during active disease.

This clone was picked up one time. The rearrangement links TRBV2 to TRBJ2-5, with D maybe TRBD2 (5 bases). This CDR3 contains 13 residues. The V end lost 6 bases, the J end lost 7 bases, and 15 bases lay between the germline ends. CDR1 is SNHLY, CDR2 FYNNEI, per germline. This CDR3 is CASRDGGLWTQYF. CDR3 in DNA: TGTGCCAGCAGGGACGGAGGCCTGTGGACCCAGTACTTC.

This chain links TRBV4-2 with TRBJ2-2; 15 nucleotides agree with TRBD2. The germline V gene has CDR1 LGHNA and CDR2 YNFKEQ. The CDR3 contains 17 residues. Trimming cost V 4 bases and J 5 bases; bases outside gene matches: 5. CDR3 bases: TGTGCCAGCAGCCGAGGACTAGCGGGGGGGGAGACCGGGGAGCTGTTTTTT. Translating gives CASSRGLAGGETGELFF.

The J gene is TRBJ2-1, the V gene TRBV18; tentative D call: TRBD2 (7 bases). The germline V gene has CDR1 KGHSH and CDR2 LQKENI. V was pared by 1 base and J by 10 bases, with 17 bases between. The length of the CDR3 is 15 residues. CDR3: CASSPQAGAPREQFF. The CDR3 nucleotides are TGTGCCAGCTCACCACAGGCGGGGGCCCCTCGGGAGCAGTTCTTC. The entire variable domain, with the rest obtained from reference TRBV18 and TRBJ2-1, is as follows: NAGVMQNPRHLVRRRGQEARLRCSPMKGHSHVYWYRQLPEEGLKFMVYLQKENIIDESGMPKERFSAEFPKEGPSILRIQQVVRGDSAAYFCASSPQAGAPREQFFGPGTRLTVL.

The chain couples TRBV12-3 or TRBV12-4 to TRBJ1-4; D gene ambiguous. V was pared by 7 bases and J by 3 bases, with 3 bases between. The CDR3 is 11 residues long. The CDR3 spells CASTSNEKLFF. The CDR3 DNA reads TGTGCCAGCACCTCTAATGAAAAACTGTTTTTT.

The genes are TRBV19 and TRBJ2-7, with a weak D call TRBD1 (6 bases). CDR3 length: 16 amino acids. V was pared by 5 bases and J by 0 bases, with 17 bases between. The germline V gene encodes CDR1 LNHDA and CDR2 SQIVND (reference sequence). The CDR3 region has the DNA TGTGCCAGTAGTCAGGGGCAGGGTGGAGGCTCCTACGAGCAGTACTTC. Translating it yields CASSQGQGGGSYEQYF. Together with reference TRBV19 and TRBJ2-7, the CDR3 gives the full variable domain: DGGITQSPKYLFRKEGQNVTLSCEQNLNHDAMYWYRQDPGQGLRLIYYSQIVNDFQKGDIAEGYSVSREKKESFPLTVTSAQKNPTAFYLCASSQGQGGGSYEQYFGPGTRLTVT.

This clone was detected only a few times. The chain couples TRBV27 to TRBJ1-3; possibly TRBD1 for D (6 bases). This CDR3 is built from 16 residues. The germline gives CDR1 MNHEY, CDR2 SMNVEV (reference sequence). The V and J ends lost 3 bases and 1 base respectively, with 13 bases between them. CDR3 bases: TGTGCCAGCAGTTTTGGCAGGGGTAGGTCTGGAAACACCATATATTTT. It is translated as CASSFGRGRSGNTIYF.

V usage is TRBV19 and J usage is TRBJ1-5; 7 nucleotides align to TRBD1. From germline, CDR1 is LNHDA and CDR2 SQIVND (reference sequence). V lost 5 bases, J lost 0 bases, and 4 bases stayed unmatched. This CDR3 has 15 amino acids. This CDR3 reads CASSRDRDSNQPQHF. CDR3 nucleotides: TGTGCCAGTAGTCGCGACAGGGATAGCAATCAGCCCCAGCATTTT.

The chain couples TRBV6-5 to TRBJ1-1; TRBD1 matches 9 bases. V trimming: 5 bases; J trimming: 8 bases; junction bases outside the gene matches: 9. The CDR3 totals 14 residues. CDR1 is MNHEY and CDR2 is SVGAGI in the germline V gene. CDR3 loop: CASSPGTGFTEAFF. DNA of the CDR3: TGTGCCAGCAGTCCCGGGACAGGGTTCACCGAAGCTTTCTTT.

The genes are TRBV9 and TRBJ1-1; possible D gene TRBD1, 5 bases. The CDR3 totals 16 residues. CDR1 SGDLS and CDR2 YYNGEE come from the germline V gene. V shed 4 bases and J shed 0 bases, with 16 bases lying between them. The CDR3 spells CASSTGQGRVNTEAFF. The CDR3 region has the DNA TGTGCCAGCAGCACAGGCCAGGGTAGGGTGAACACTGAAGCTTTCTTT.

This clone was seen once. CDR3 nucleotide sequence: TGTGCCAGCTCACCACCAAACGGGGGGTACCTTAGCTCCTACAATGAGCAGTTCTTC. Its protein product is CASSPPNGGYLSSYNEQFF. The chain joins TRBV18 to TRBJ2-1; 7 nucleotides match TRBD2. Per the germline V gene, CDR1 is KGHSH and CDR2 is LQKENI. This CDR3 region has 19 residues. The trim removed 0 bases at V and 0 bases at J, leaving 11 bases unmatched.

The J gene is TRBJ1-3, the V gene TRBV19; 12 nucleotides agree with TRBD1. Germline V CDR1 and CDR2: LNHDA, SQIVND (reference sequence). This CDR3 region has 18 residues. With 4 bases clipped from V and 2 bases from J, the junction kept 9 bases outside the gene matches. CDR3 protein: CASSTSGTGGFTGNTIYF. CDR3 nucleotides: TGTGCCAGTAGTACCTCCGGGACAGGGGGCTTTACTGGAAACACCATATATTTT. Using reference TRBV19 and TRBJ1-3 for the parts outside the CDR3, the full variable domain is DGGITQSPKYLFRKEGQNVTLSCEQNLNHDAMYWYRQDPGQGLRLIYYSQIVNDFQKGDIAEGYSVSREKKESFPLTVTSAQKNPTAFYLCASSTSGTGGFTGNTIYFGEGSWLTVV.

This clone was seen a handful of times. The J gene is TRBJ1-1, the V gene TRBV4-1; D gene uncertain. This CDR3 has 15 amino acids. V was shortened by 4 bases and J by 6 bases, with 18 bases between the two germline ends. CDR1 is MGHRA and CDR2 is YSYEKL in the germline V gene. CDR3 DNA: TGCGCCAGCAGCCCCCGCCCCGCTAAACGCGCTGAAGCTTTCTTT. Protein product: CASSPRPAKRAEAFF.

This chain joins TRBV11-3 and TRBJ1-1; D ambiguous. Trimming stripped 11 bases from V and 2 bases from J, with 18 bases between. The CDR3 runs 14 residues. The germline V gene has CDR1 SGHNT and CDR2 YENEEA. The CDR3 spells CAALHEVINTEAFF. As DNA, the CDR3 is TGTGCCGCCCTCCATGAGGTTATAAACACTGAAGCTTTCTTT.

This sequence joins TRBV5-6 and TRBJ1-1, with 7 bases matching TRBD1. CDR1 and CDR2 from the germline V gene are SGHDT and YYEEEE. CDR3 length: 17 residues. The trim removed 1 base at V and 0 bases at J, leaving 9 bases unmatched. CDR3 protein: CASSLRRDSFMNTEAFF. DNA for the CDR3: TGTGCCAGCAGCTTGCGGAGGGACAGCTTCATGAACACTGAAGCTTTCTTT.

CDR3 loop: CAISGTGWNQPQHF. Here the CDR3 DNA reads TGTGCCATCAGTGGGACAGGCTGGAATCAGCCCCAGCATTTT. The chain couples TRBV10-3 to TRBJ1-5, with 7 bases matching TRBD1. CDR3 size: 14 residues. Germline lookup yields CDR1 ENHRY and CDR2 SYGVKD. V lost 4 bases to trimming and J lost 4 bases; unmatched junction nucleotides: 4.

The chain couples TRBV2 to TRBJ2-7; 8 bases are a match to TRBD2. The CDR3 has 12 amino acids. CDR1 SNHLY and CDR2 FYNNEI come from the germline V gene. V shed 10 bases, J shed 0 bases, and the junction held 2 bases outside the gene matches. The CDR3, as DNA: TGTGCCACGGGACTAGTCTCCTACGAGCAGTACTTC. The encoded protein is CATGLVSYEQYF.

The J gene is TRBJ1-2, the V gene TRBV7-3, with 7 bases fitting TRBD1. This CDR3 is built from 17 residues. The ends lost 2 bases at V and 5 bases at J; junction bases unmatched: 14. Germline assignment: CDR1 SGHTA and CDR2 FQGTGA. The CDR3 reads CASSLEPLGTDIYGYTF. The CDR3 DNA reads TGTGCCAGCAGCTTAGAACCCCTCGGGACAGATATTTATGGCTACACCTTC.

This clone was picked up one time. The V gene is TRBV18, the J gene TRBJ1-1; possible D gene TRBD1, 5 bases. Germline V gives CDR1 KGHSH, CDR2 LQKENI. The V end lost 10 bases, the J end lost 4 bases, and 25 bases lay between the germline ends. The CDR3 spans 16 residues. The CDR3 sequence is CATALGDSATSTEAFF. The DNA of the CDR3 is TGTGCCACCGCCCTGGGGGATTCAGCGACTAGCACTGAAGCTTTCTTT.

This clone was counted a few times. The chain joins TRBV4-1 to TRBJ1-5, with TRBD1 matching 11 bases. The CDR3 is 15 amino acids. CDR1 is MGHRA and CDR2 is YSYEKL in the germline V gene. Trimming took 0 bases from V and 9 from J; bases not matched to a gene: 4. Here the CDR3 DNA reads TGCGCCAGCAGCCAAGAGGGACAGGGGGACTTGCCCCAGCATTTT. This translates into CASSQEGQGDLPQHF.

The chain joins TRBV6-1 to TRBJ1-1; D gene uncertain. The ends were cut back, 3 bases at V and 0 bases at J, with 5 bases in the middle. The CDR3 contains 13 residues. Germline CDR1 reads MNHNS; CDR2 reads SASEGT. In DNA form, the CDR3 reads TGTGCCAGCAGTGATACGGTGAACACTGAAGCTTTCTTT. It translates to CASSDTVNTEAFF.